This entry concerns a single TCR beta chain. No antigen is known for it. At one boundary the junction diverges from the germline segment, which might be a read error. This entry belongs to a study of tumor and adjacent non-tumor tissue in lung cancer (dated by TCRdb to 2017 to 2018). Turning to the overall study: By cancer type, the cohort comprised some twelve adenocarcinoma patients, 2 squamous cell carcinoma patients and 1 small cell lung cancer patient. Among the approximately 15 patients, ages ranged from roughly 31 to 76 years, approximately 10 were men and 5 were women, and disease was TNM stage I to III. Sequencing generated a total of some 130 million productive TCRbeta reads, averaging approximately 3.8 million reads per sample. The study compared bulk TCRbeta repertoires between lung tumor tissue and matched distant non-tumor lung tissue from 15 or so lung cancer patients. For each patient, one tumor sample and one normal lung sample were taken, giving approximately 33 paired specimens that underwent TCRbeta CDR3 sequencing.

Bulk unsorted tissue served as the source for RNA extraction, and RNA quality was assessed using a NanoDrop ND-1000 and an Agilent 2100. The donors were newly diagnosed lung cancer patients admitted for thoracic surgery in China from August to November 2014 who had not received prior chemotherapy. Patients with previous radiotherapy or chemotherapy, or with another concurrent cancer, were excluded from the study. Pieces of surgical tissue measuring roughly 1-2.2 cm3 were kept in RNAlater solution and held at -80 degrees C until needed. Beyond this particular receptor, the publication reports: Tumor tissue showed significantly higher TCR diversity (inverse Simpson) than normal lung tissue, at 431.37 vs 166.20 (P = 0.0075, Mann-Whitney U test). Peripheral blood was not sequenced, so blood TCRbeta repertoires in these lung cancer patients were not examined. A significantly larger cumulative share of the repertoire was made up by the top 100 clones in normal lung than in tumor tissue. The methods do not name the sequencing platform or mention unique molecular identifiers. With only about 16 patients in the cohort, the authors noted that larger samples and more detailed clinical data are needed. TCR diversity was significantly higher in younger patients, and greater tumor TCR diversity was associated with shorter overall survival and shorter disease-free survival.

The library was produced with multiplex PCR. The sequencer was an Illumina HiSeq 2500. TCRbeta libraries were built by three rounds of nested PCR using primers (Table S4), following protocols modified from ARM-PCR. Before sequencing, PCR products in the 200-500 bp range were cut out of the gel and cleaned up using the QIAquick gel extraction kit. The paper's processing steps were these. Trimmomatic was used to clean the reads, FLASH was used to merge the reads into complete CDR3 sequences, and MiTCR was used to assign the reads to V(D)J germline segments. Clonal diversity was calculated as the inverse Simpson's index using VDJtools. Productive reads were defined as in-frame sequences without a premature stop codon. The public sequencing data were trimmed at Q25 with fastp and processed into clonotypes with MiXCR by TCRdb, which kept only in-frame beta chains. When rows share a CDR3 protein, they turn into one entry using the most common DNA and genes. It is TCRdb's table, rather than the study itself, that gives the V and J calls and clone size. The sample table lists around 70,000 distinct CDR3 sequences, 60% of them with a count of one. Around 20% of the sample is in the top ten clones.

The CDR3 spans 13 residues, from the cysteine through the phenylalanine. Here the CDR3 DNA is all that survives: 39 bases in frame from base 1. CDR1 and CDR2 (WNHNN, SYGVQD) derive from the germline V gene (reference sequence). The sequenced sample was lung tumor tissue. This sequence originates from a man aged 45 to 65 with non-small cell lung cancer. The rearrangement combines TRBV10-1 with TRBJ2-1; the D segment may tentatively be TRBD1 or TRBD2, each giving 6 matched bases. The DNA sequence is given as TGTGCCAGAAGTGAGGGGGGCCGGGATGAGCAGTTCTTC. The encoded protein is CARSEGGRDEQFF.